This entry concerns a single TCR beta chain. This sample was included in a study of blood T cell repertoires in COVID-19. Turning to the study itself: Acute and convalescent COVID-19 specimens originated in the United States, Italy and Spain. PBMCs, B-cell-depleted T cells, or T cells were the source of the cDNA or gDNA that made up the material.

The CDR3 is 17 residues long. Per germline, CDR1 SGHVS and CDR2 FNYEAQ. V shed 1 base, J shed 0 bases, and the junction held 6 bases outside the gene matches. Original data processing: Nucleated cell counts were estimated from reference gene primer amplification. Using immunoSEQ multiplex PCR, the repertoire was profiled, and TCRdb retains in-frame clones only, with some absent. V and J calls and clone size are those listed in that table; D and trimming were worked out from the DNA. The sample contains about 140,000 clones, more than 65% of which appear only once. Sequencing was carried out using peripheral blood. The V call is TRBV7-6, the J call TRBJ1-2; 9 positions agree with TRBD1. The sequence was collected from a human donor in a cohort sampled during active COVID-19. DNA of the CDR3: TGTGCCAGCAGCTTAGGGCCGGGACAGGGTGCTAACTATGGCTACACCTTC. Its translation is CASSLGPGQGANYGYTF.